This paragraph covers one TCR beta chain sequence. Antigen unknown. This specimen comes from a study of T cells in Graves' hyperthyroidism and ophthalmopathy. General study findings and limits: Most expanded thyroid clonotypes above 0.001 recurred in blood. The model made its ophthalmopathy prediction, and onset followed a median about 6 months later. Stable hyperthyroidism was told apart from ophthalmopathy by a model built on 13 V-J features.

The germline V gene encodes CDR1 SGHAT and CDR2 FQNNGV. Trimming removed 5 bases from V and 8 bases from J; junction bases left unmatched: 5. The CDR3 totals 15 residues. Amplified TCR beta CDR3 regions came from RNA transcripts. The HTBI set primed first-round TCR CDR3 RT-PCR. MiXCR, applied by TCRdb to the multiplex PCR reads, yields one record per CDR3 protein. The sample lists 200,000 to 250,000 distinct CDR3 sequences; 16% were seen once. The receptor comes from a woman aged 18-29 years with Graves' ophthalmopathy. Sequencing was done on a sample of blood. V gene TRBV11-2 combines with J gene TRBJ2-1; 14 bases match TRBD2. This chain's CDR3 is CASSQGLAGGDEQFF. CDR3 nucleotides: TGTGCCAGCAGCCAAGGACTAGCGGGAGGCGATGAGCAGTTCTTC.